This passage covers 28 T cell receptor beta chains from one sample sequenced in a study of CXCR3-negative and CXCR3-positive naive CD8 T cells. In preparing the TRB cDNA libraries, 5' RACE with UMI labels was used. TCRdb reanalyzed the 5' RACE reads, giving one entry per CDR3 protein sequence and no DNA. In total, the table holds roughly 100,000 distinct CDR3 sequences. The antigens for these receptors are not known. Regarding the study as a whole: Relative to CXCR3-negative naive cells, CXCR3-positive naive cells had more hydrophobic TRB CDR3s.

The sequencing input was naive CXCR3+ CD8+ T cells from blood. Subset here: CD45RO-CCR7+CD27+CD95- naive CD8+ T cells expressing CXCR3 (TNR3+). The receptors were sampled from a human donor in good health. Some clones in this sample may be carry-over from other donors' samples.

The chain links TRBV11-3 to TRBJ2-7. The germline V gene encodes CDR1 SGHNT and CDR2 YENEEA. This CDR3 contains 11 residues. This CDR3 reads CASSFYGEQYF.

V is TRBV6-2 or TRBV6-3 and J is TRBJ2-1; TCRdb designates TRBD1, a call that cannot be tested without DNA. Germline CDR1 and CDR2: MNHEY and SVGEGT. CDR3 size: 16 residues. This CDR3 is CASSYPRALGGNEQFF.

The V call is TRBV7-9, the J call TRBJ1-2. Germline V gives CDR1 SEHNR, CDR2 FQNEAQ (reference sequence). The CDR3 is made up of 16 amino acids. The CDR3 region is CASSLVSEQLNYGYTF.

The V gene is TRBV9, the J gene TRBJ2-1; TCRdb indicates TRBD2, and absent DNA this call remains unverified. Per germline, CDR1 SGDLS and CDR2 YYNGEE. This CDR3 has 14 amino acids. The CDR3 spells CASSVASGGGEQFF.

V gene TRBV6-1 combines with J gene TRBJ2-1; the TCRdb D gene call, TRBD1, has no DNA to confirm it. The germline CDR1 and CDR2 sequences are MNHNS and SASEGT. The CDR3 contains 16 residues. The CDR3 loop reads CATPGDSGKWHNEQFF.

J is TRBJ1-1 and V is TRBV19; TCRdb's D call, TRBD1, is unchecked because there is no DNA. The germline gives CDR1 LNHDA, CDR2 SQIVND (reference sequence). This CDR3 comprises 16 residues. The CDR3 here is CASSIDLEGAVLEAFF.

The chain recombines TRBV12-3 or TRBV12-4 with TRBJ2-1; TCRdb's D call, TRBD2, is unchecked because there is no DNA. The CDR3 extends over 15 amino acids. The CDR3 loop is CASSTPLQSYNEQFF.

The CDR3 sequence is CAISDFASGANQPQHF. V usage is TRBV10-3 and J usage is TRBJ1-5; TCRdb's D gene call, TRBD1, goes unchecked for lack of DNA. The germline gives CDR1 ENHRY, CDR2 SYGVKD. This CDR3 has 16 residues.

This sequence joins TRBV7-8 and TRBJ1-3; TCRdb's assignment of TRBD1 cannot be checked, as there is no DNA. Germline V lookup: CDR1 SGHVS, CDR2 FQNEAQ. The CDR3 extends over 21 amino acids. CDR3 region: CASSLFTTTLGQGPSGNTIYF.

The CDR3 sequence: CASSYSVSIYNEQFF. The chain uses TRBV6-2 or TRBV6-3 and TRBJ2-1. The V gene's germline CDR1 is MNHEY and CDR2 SVGEGT. The CDR3 extends over 15 amino acids.

This chain joins TRBV28 and TRBJ2-7; TCRdb reports TRBD2, a call that lacks DNA to check it against. The CDR3 loop spans 18 amino acids. Germline CDR1 and CDR2: MDHEN and SYDVKM. CDR3 sequence: CASSIPPGLAGGLYEQYF.

The chain is built from TRBV14 and TRBJ2-7. The CDR3 is made up of 13 amino acids. CDR1 is SGHDN, CDR2 FVKESK, per germline. This chain's CDR3 is CASSQIGYYEQYF. The whole variable domain, remainder taken from reference TRBV14 and TRBJ2-7, is EAGVTQFPSHSVIEKGQTVTLRCDPISGHDNLYWYRRVMGKEIKFLLHFVKESKQDESGMPNNRFLAERTGGTYSTLKVQPAELEDSGVYFCASSQIGYYEQYFGPGTRLTVT.

The CDR3 reads CASSLTPGSREGPEQYF. This chain connects TRBV28 to TRBJ2-7; there is no DNA to check the TCRdb D call of TRBD2. This CDR3 region has 17 residues. Germline-derived CDR1 and CDR2 are MDHEN and SYDVKM.

V usage is TRBV11-2 and J usage is TRBJ2-7; TCRdb's D gene call, TRBD1, goes unchecked for lack of DNA. Per the germline V gene, CDR1 is SGHAT and CDR2 is FQNNGV. CDR3 length: 14 amino acids. Here the CDR3 reads CASSLAPDIHEQYF. The entire variable domain, with the rest obtained from reference TRBV11-2 and TRBJ2-7, is as follows: EAGVAQSPRYKIIEKRQSVAFWCNPISGHATLYWYQQILGQGPKLLIQFQNNGVVDDSQLPKDRFSAERLKGVDSTLKIQPAKLEDSAVYLCASSLAPDIHEQYFGPGTRLTVT.

V is TRBV7-8 and J is TRBJ2-3; TCRdb reports TRBD2, a call that lacks DNA to check it against. CDR1 and CDR2 from the germline V gene are SGHVS and FQNEAQ. CDR3 length: 18 residues. CDR3 sequence reads: CASSQLTSGGAMTDTQYF.

The V gene is TRBV6-6, the J gene TRBJ1-2. CDR3 length equals 13 residues. Germline-derived CDR1 and CDR2 are MNHNY and SVGAGI (reference sequence). CDR3 residues: CASNAQLIDGYTF.

V and J are TRBV6-2 or TRBV6-3 and TRBJ1-1; TCRdb designates TRBD1, a call that cannot be tested without DNA. Germline lookup yields CDR1 MNHEY and CDR2 SVGEGT. This CDR3 comprises 14 residues. CDR3 loop: CASSVTGMNTVAFF.

The V and J genes are TRBV5-6 and TRBJ2-7; TCRdb designates TRBD1, a call that cannot be tested without DNA. The CDR3 has 15 residues. Germline CDR1 SGHDT, CDR2 YYEEEE. This CDR3 reads CASSLEQGKSYEQYF.

V and J are TRBV9 and TRBJ2-7. The CDR3 extends over 14 amino acids. CDR1 SGDLS and CDR2 YYNGEE come from the germline V gene. This chain's CDR3 is CASSVLGDSYEQYF.

CDR3: CAISESWQGEWETQYF. The chain carries TRBV10-3 and TRBJ2-5; the D call of TRBD1 rests on TCRdb alone, since no DNA is present to check it. The CDR3 is 16 amino acids. Germline CDR1 reads ENHRY; CDR2 reads SYGVKD.

The rearrangement links TRBV14 to TRBJ2-3; TCRdb calls TRBD1, which cannot be checked without DNA. The CDR3 length is 16 residues. Germline V gene lookup returns CDR1 SGHDN and CDR2 FVKESK. The CDR3 here is CASSRRRTGPTDTQYF.

The chain has TRBV25-1 and TRBJ1-2; the TCRdb call, TRBD1, lacks DNA for checking. The CDR3 is 11 residues long. CDR1 is MGHDK and CDR2 is SYGVNS in the germline V gene. The CDR3 protein is CASRDGIGYTF.

The V call is TRBV7-9, the J call TRBJ1-2. Germline CDR1 reads SEHNR; CDR2 reads FQNEAQ (reference sequence). The CDR3 spans 13 residues. The CDR3 sequence is CASSLGRNYGYTF.

CDR3 amino acids: CASSHSVRRKSSYEQYF. The chain has TRBV23-1 and TRBJ2-7. Being an ORF, TRBV23-1 has a function that is uncertain. The CDR3 extends over 17 amino acids.

This chain joins TRBV6-5 and TRBJ2-7; the TRBD1 assignment by TCRdb is unverifiable without DNA. In germline, CDR1 is MNHEY, CDR2 SVGAGI. The CDR3 length is 14 residues. Here the CDR3 reads CASSRTGLPYEQYF.

V is TRBV7-9 and J is TRBJ1-1; the D call of TRBD1 rests on TCRdb alone, since no DNA is present to check it. CDR1 and CDR2 (germline): SEHNR, FQNEAQ (reference sequence). The CDR3 extends over 17 amino acids. CDR3 sequence: CASSLATGGAYGTEAFF.

The rearrangement joins TRBV4-1 to TRBJ2-7. Germline assignment: CDR1 MGHRA and CDR2 YSYEKL. There are 15 residues in the CDR3. The CDR3 protein is CASSQDTTSSYEQYF.

The J gene is TRBJ1-2, the V gene TRBV2. There are 15 residues in the CDR3. The germline V gene encodes CDR1 SNHLY and CDR2 FYNNEI. The CDR3 sequence is CASSALPYSNYGYTF.